This T cell receptor beta chain stems from a study of cytomegalovirus exposure and HLA in healthy donors. Study conclusions and caveats: Later examination showed HLA-associated TCR beta chains had greater clonal expansion than equally common others. Sequences of the TCR beta chain were said to predict the HLA-A and HLA-B alleles of most subjects accurately.

Note on this clone: Its target is not known.

The PCR was carried out with 60 Vbeta primers and 13 Jbeta primers. TCRdb keeps only in-frame clones here, not all; method: immunoSEQ multiplex PCR. This table has around 150,000 clones, roughly 70% appearing once. V gave up 5 bases and J gave up 2 bases; unmatched junction bases: 2. Per the germline V gene, CDR1 is MNHNY and CDR2 is SVGAGI (reference sequence). CDR3 length: 14 residues. The V and J genes are TRBV6-6 and TRBJ1-5; TRBD1 matches 8 bases. The receptor was derived from a woman in her thirties or forties in good health and CMV-seropositive. The sequencing input was PBMCs. The CDR3 DNA reads as TGTGCCAGCAGTACGACAGGGGGCAATCAGCCCCAGCATTTT. Its translation is CASSTTGGNQPQHF.